Many counts were recorded for the clone carrying this TCR beta chain. Its antigen is currently unknown. CDR3 length: 13 residues. After removal of 8 bases from V and 0 bases from J, the junction contained 6 bases not matched to a gene. The germline gives CDR1 SQVTM, CDR2 ANQGSEA. These data are taken from a study of Graves' ophthalmopathy and Graves' hyperthyroidism. Study-wide findings and caveats: Blood contained most expanded thyroid clonotypes exceeding 0.001 frequency.

Amplification of the TCR beta CDR3 regions used RNA transcripts (as template). Second-round multiplex PCR came after a first-round RT-PCR that employed HTBI primers. TCRdb re-analysed the multiplex PCR reads in MiXCR, keeping a single row per CDR3 protein. This sample yields about 740,000 distinct CDR3 sequences, of which roughly 41% are seen a single time; 40% to 45% belongs to the top ten. Sequencing was carried out using peripheral blood. J is TRBJ1-1 and V is TRBV29-1; the match to TRBD1 covers 7 bases. The clonotype comes from an adult man with Graves' ophthalmopathy. DNA of the CDR3: TGCAGCACCCGACAGGGATTGAACACTGAAGCTTTCTTT. Translating gives CSTRQGLNTEAFF.